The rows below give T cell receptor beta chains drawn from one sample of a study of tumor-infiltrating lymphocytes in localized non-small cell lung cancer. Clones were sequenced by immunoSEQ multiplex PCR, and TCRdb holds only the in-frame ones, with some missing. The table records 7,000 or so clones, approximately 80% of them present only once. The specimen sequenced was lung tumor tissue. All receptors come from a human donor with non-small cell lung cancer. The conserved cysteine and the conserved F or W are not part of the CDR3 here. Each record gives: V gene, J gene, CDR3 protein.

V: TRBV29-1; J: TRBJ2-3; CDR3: SVENTSGRGGTQY
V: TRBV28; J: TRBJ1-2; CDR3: ASSLRDWNYGYT
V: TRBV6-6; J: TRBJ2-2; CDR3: ASSYSESTGELF
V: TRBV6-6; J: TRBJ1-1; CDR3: ASSLGQGGTEAF
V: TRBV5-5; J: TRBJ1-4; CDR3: ASSLELFNEKLF
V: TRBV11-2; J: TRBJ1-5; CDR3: ASSLDPTQPQH
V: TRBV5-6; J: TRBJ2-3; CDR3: ASSFLAGGTDTQY
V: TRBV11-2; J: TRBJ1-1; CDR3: ASSLAQRDAF
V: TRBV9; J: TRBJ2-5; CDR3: ASSAWEGVQETQY
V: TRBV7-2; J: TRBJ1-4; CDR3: ASSWTANEKLF
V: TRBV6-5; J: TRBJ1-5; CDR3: ASSTRWQGSQPQH
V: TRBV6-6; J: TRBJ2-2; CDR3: ASRSSNTGELF
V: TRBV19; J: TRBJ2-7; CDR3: ASSYAGGEQY
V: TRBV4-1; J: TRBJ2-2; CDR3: ASSQVDGGGSGELF
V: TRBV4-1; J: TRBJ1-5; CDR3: ASSQEVGGAQPQH
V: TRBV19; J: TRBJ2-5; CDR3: ASSSRLAGETQY
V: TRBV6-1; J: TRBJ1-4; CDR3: ASRGQLNEKLF
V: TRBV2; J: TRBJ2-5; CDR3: ASPNQETQY
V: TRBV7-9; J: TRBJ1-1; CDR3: ASSPTRGAGTEAF
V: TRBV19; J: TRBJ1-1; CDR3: ASKQGYTEAF
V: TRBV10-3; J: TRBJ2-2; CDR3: AISEMDRAIGELF
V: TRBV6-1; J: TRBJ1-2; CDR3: ATTRNRGNGYT
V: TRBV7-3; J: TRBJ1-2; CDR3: ASSSPMGSQGPKGYGYT
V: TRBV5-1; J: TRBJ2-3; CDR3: ASSPRTPSTDTQY
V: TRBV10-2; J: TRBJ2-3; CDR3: ASSVAGGSDTQY
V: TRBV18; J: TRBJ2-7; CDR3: ASSPGTGVSYEQY
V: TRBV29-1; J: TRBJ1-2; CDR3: SAYTGTGKGGYT
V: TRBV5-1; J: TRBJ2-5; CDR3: ASSLGGAPGEETQY
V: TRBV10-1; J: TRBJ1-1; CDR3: ASSDPNTEAF
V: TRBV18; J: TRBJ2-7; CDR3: ASSPSPETPVGEQY
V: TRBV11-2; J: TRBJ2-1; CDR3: ASSLVSRGLAGVDEQF
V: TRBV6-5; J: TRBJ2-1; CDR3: ASSYSWDTSAEQF
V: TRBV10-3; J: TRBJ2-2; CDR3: AISELGQGDTGELF
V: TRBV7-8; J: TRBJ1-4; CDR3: ASSLRAGTGGEKLF
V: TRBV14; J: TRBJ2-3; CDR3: ASSQDWDTQY
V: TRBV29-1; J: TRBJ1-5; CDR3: SVVVSGQLPQH
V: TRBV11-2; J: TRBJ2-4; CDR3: ASSLTGGAGDIQY
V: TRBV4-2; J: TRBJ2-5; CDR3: ASSQGVRAGQETQY
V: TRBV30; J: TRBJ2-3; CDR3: AWSVKAGRADTQY
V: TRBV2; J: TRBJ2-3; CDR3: ASTRTSGRGADTQY
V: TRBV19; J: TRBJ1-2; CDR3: ASSIRDGSYGYT
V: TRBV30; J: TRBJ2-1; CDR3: AWARGGRLGF
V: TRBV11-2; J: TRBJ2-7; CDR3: ASRPPGDFYEQY
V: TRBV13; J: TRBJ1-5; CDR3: ASSLGQGDNQPQH
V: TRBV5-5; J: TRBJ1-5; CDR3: ASSASGNQPQH
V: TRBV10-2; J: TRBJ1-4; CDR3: ASSESLKMF
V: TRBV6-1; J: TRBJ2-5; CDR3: ASSQRWGNQETQY
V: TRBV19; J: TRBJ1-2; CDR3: ASRGGDYGYT
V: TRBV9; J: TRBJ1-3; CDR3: ASSVDHSSGNTIY
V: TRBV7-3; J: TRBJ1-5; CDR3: ASSTDPNQPQH
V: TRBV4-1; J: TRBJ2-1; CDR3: ASSQDQGQLEQF
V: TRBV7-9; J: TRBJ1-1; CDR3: ASSPARGANTEAF
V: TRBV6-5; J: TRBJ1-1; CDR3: ASSYSEMGMNTEAF
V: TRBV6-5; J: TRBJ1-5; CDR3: ASTWRGEGNQPQH
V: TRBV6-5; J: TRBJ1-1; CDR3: ASSYSALESEAF
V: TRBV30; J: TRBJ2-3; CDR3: ACRAQGYTDTQY
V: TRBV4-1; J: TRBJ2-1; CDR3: ASSHGTGVRAGGYEQF